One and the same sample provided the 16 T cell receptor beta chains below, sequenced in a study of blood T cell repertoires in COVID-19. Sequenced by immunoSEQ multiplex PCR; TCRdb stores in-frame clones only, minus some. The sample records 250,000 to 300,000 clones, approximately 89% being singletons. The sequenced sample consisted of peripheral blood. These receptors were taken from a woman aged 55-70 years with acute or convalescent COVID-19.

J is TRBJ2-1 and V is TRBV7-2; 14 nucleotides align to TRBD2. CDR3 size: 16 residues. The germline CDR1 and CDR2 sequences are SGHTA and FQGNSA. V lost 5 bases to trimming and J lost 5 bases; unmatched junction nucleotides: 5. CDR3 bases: TGTGCCAGCAGCGTGACTAGCGGGAGGGATCACAATGAGCAGTTCTTC. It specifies CASSVTSGRDHNEQFF.

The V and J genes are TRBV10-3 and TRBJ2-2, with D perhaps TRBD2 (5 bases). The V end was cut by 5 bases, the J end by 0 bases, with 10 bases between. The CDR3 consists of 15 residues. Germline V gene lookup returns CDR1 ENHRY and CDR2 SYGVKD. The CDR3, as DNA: TGTGCCATCAGTCGGGGTGTAACGAACACCGGGGAGCTGTTTTTT. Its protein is CAISRGVTNTGELFF.

CDR3 bases: TGTGCCAGCAGCTTAGGGACACCCTACGAGCAGTACTTC. The encoded protein is CASSLGTPYEQYF. This sequence joins TRBV11-2 and TRBJ2-7; tentative D call: TRBD1 (5 bases). The CDR3 covers 13 residues. The V end was cut by 1 base, the J end by 2 bases, with 6 bases between. Germline V gives CDR1 SGHAT, CDR2 FQNNGV.

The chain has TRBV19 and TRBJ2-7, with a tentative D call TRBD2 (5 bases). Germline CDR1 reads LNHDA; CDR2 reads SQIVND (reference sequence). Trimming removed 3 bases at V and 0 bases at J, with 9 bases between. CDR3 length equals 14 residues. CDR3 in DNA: TGTGCCAGTAGTATCCTTGGGAGCTCCTACGAGCAGTACTTC. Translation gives CASSILGSSYEQYF.

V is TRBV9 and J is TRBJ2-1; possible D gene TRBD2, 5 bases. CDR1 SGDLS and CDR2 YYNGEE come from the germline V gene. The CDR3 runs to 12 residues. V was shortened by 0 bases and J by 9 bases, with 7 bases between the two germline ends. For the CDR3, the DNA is TGTGCCAGCAGCGTAGGCGAGGGTGAGCAGTTCTTC. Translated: CASSVGEGEQFF.

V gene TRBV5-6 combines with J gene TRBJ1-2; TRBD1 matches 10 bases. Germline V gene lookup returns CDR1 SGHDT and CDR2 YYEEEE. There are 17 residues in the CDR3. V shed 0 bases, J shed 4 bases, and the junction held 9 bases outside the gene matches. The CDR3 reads CASSLGTGTGAAYGYTF. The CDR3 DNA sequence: TGTGCCAGCAGCTTGGGAACCGGGACAGGGGCAGCCTATGGCTACACCTTC.

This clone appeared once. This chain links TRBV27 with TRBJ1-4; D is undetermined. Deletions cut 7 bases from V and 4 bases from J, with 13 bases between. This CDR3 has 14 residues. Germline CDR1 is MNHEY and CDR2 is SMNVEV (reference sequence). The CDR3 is CASTARLSNEKLFF. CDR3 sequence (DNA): TGTGCCAGCACCGCCAGGTTAAGTAATGAAAAACTGTTTTTT.

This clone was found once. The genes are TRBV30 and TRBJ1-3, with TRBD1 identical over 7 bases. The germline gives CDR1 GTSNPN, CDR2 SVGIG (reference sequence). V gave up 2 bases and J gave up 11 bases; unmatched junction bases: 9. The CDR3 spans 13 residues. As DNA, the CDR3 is TGTGCCTGGAGTCCCCGACAGGGAAGGGCCATATATTTT. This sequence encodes CAWSPRQGRAIYF.

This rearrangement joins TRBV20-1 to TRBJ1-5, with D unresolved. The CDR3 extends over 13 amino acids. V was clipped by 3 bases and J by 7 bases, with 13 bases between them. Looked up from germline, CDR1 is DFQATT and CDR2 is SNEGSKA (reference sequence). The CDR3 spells CSASKGVGQPQHF. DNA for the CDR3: TGCAGTGCTAGTAAGGGAGTTGGCCAGCCCCAGCATTTT.

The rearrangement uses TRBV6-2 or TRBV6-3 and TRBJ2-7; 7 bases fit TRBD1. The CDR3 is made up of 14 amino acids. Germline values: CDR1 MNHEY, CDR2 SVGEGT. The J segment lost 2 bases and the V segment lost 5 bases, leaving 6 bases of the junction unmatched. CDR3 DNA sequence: TGTGCCAGCAGTCCCAGACAGGGAACCTACGAGCAGTACTTC. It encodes CASSPRQGTYEQYF.

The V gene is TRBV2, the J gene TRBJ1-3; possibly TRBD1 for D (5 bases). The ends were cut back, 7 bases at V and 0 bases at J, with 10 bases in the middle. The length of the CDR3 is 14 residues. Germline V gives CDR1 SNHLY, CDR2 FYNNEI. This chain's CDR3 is CASIQDLSGNTIYF. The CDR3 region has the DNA TGTGCCAGCATACAGGATCTCTCTGGAAACACCATATATTTT.

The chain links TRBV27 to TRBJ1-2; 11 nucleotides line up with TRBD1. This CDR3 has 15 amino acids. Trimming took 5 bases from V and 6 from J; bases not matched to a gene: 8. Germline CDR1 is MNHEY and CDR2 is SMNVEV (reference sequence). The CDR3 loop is CASSTLGQGAHGYTF. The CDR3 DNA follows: TGTGCCAGCAGTACCTTAGGACAGGGGGCTCATGGCTACACCTTC.

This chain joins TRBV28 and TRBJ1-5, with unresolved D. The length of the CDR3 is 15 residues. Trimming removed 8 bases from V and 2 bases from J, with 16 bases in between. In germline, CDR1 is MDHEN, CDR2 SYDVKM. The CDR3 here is CASESAASGNQPQHF. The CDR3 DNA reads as TGTGCCAGCGAATCAGCGGCCTCGGGCAATCAGCCCCAGCATTTT.

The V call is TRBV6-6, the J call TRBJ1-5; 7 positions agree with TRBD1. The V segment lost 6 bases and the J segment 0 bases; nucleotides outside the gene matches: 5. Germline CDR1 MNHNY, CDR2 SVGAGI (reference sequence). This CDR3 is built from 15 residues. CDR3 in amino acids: CASSPQGNSNQPQHF. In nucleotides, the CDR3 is TGTGCCAGCAGCCCACAGGGGAATAGCAATCAGCCCCAGCATTTT.

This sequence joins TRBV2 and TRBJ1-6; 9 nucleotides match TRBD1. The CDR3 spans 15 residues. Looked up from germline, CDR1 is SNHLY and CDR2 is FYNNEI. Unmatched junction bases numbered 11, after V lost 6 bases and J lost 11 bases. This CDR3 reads CASRLAGTGTAPLHF. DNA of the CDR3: TGTGCCAGCAGATTGGCCGGGACAGGGACGGCACCCCTCCACTTT.

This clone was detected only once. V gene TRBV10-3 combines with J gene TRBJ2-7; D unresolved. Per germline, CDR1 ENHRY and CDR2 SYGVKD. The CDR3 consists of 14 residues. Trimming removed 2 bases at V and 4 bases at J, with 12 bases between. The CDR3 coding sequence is TGTGCCATCAGTGAGAGAAACAGACCTTACGAGCAGTACTTC. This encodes CAISERNRPYEQYF.